This entry lists 9 T cell receptor beta chains sequenced from one sample in a study of blood T cell repertoires in COVID-19. Generated by immunoSEQ multiplex PCR, the TCRdb table keeps only in-frame clones and is missing some. This sample has around 300,000 clones, with 86% found just once. The sequencing input was peripheral blood. Receptors originate from a woman in her 30s with active or convalescent COVID-19.

The rearrangement links TRBV5-6 to TRBJ1-1, with 9 bases identical to TRBD1. V trimming: 4 bases; J trimming: 0 bases; junction bases outside the gene matches: 7. Looked up from germline, CDR1 is SGHDT and CDR2 is YYEEEE. This CDR3 region has 16 residues. CDR3 bases: TGTGCCAGCAGCCTTCGGACAGGGGTTATGAACACTGAAGCTTTCTTT. Its protein is CASSLRTGVMNTEAFF.

This clone has a single count. The J gene is TRBJ1-2, the V gene TRBV21-1; TRBD1 is taken as the D call from the table, unchecked against the DNA. TRBV21-1 has pseudogene status. The CDR3 length is 16 residues. The CDR3 DNA sequence: TGTGCCAGCAGCTCCTCCCAAGGGGGAACGAACTATGGCTACACCTTC. It codes for CASSSSQGGTNYGYTF.

This clone was recorded only once. The chain joins TRBV12-3 or TRBV12-4 to TRBJ1-6; D may be TRBD1 (6 bases). The CDR3 is made up of 13 amino acids. Trimming cost V 2 bases and J 9 bases, with 8 bases left between them. The CDR3 bases are TGTGCCAGCAGTTTAACAGGGAGTTCACCCCTCCACTTT. Amino acids: CASSLTGSSPLHF.

The chain carries TRBV15 and TRBJ1-2, with D uncertain. The CDR3 spans 15 residues. Between the trimmed V and J ends, which lost 0 bases and 4 bases, there was a span of 12 bases. From germline, CDR1 is LNHNV and CDR2 YYDKDF (reference sequence). The chain's CDR3 is CATSRDFSEVYGYTF. The DNA of the CDR3 is TGTGCCACCAGCAGAGATTTTAGCGAAGTCTATGGCTACACCTTC. The full variable domain, its missing parts supplied by reference TRBV15 and TRBJ1-2, is DAMVIQNPRYQVTQFGKPVTLSCSQTLNHNVMYWYQQKSSQAPKLLFHYYDKDFNNEADTPDNFQSRRPNTSFCFLDIRSPGLGDTAMYLCATSRDFSEVYGYTFGSGTRLTVV.

The gene calls are TRBV27 and TRBJ2-1, with D perhaps TRBD2 (6 bases). The germline V gene has CDR1 MNHEY and CDR2 SMNVEV (reference sequence). This CDR3 has 18 amino acids. V was cut by 2 bases and J by 0 bases, with 17 bases left in between. The CDR3 region is CASSLTLGGEASYNEQFF. The CDR3 DNA sequence: TGTGCCAGCAGTTTAACCCTTGGCGGGGAAGCCTCCTACAATGAGCAGTTCTTC.

The chain combines TRBV7-9 with TRBJ1-2; 10 nucleotides agree with TRBD1. The germline CDR1 and CDR2 sequences are SEHNR and FQNEAQ (reference sequence). The CDR3 is made up of 15 amino acids. V lost 0 bases, J lost 8 bases, and 6 bases stayed unmatched. The DNA of the CDR3 is TGTGCCAGCAGCTTAGCTGGGGGACAGGGGAACGGCTACACCTTC. This encodes CASSLAGGQGNGYTF.

This chain connects TRBV6-1 to TRBJ1-2; 7 bases are shared with TRBD1. V shed 2 bases and J 4 bases; nucleotides not matched to a gene: 4. The germline gives CDR1 MNHNS, CDR2 SASEGT. This CDR3 has 14 residues. The CDR3 sequence: CASSEIRGAYGYTF. CDR3 in DNA: TGTGCCAGCAGTGAAATCAGGGGGGCCTATGGCTACACCTTC.

This sequence joins TRBV18 and TRBJ1-1, with 9 bases fitting TRBD1. V lost 2 bases and J lost 4; bases outside the gene matches: 17. Germline CDR1 reads KGHSH; CDR2 reads LQKENI. This CDR3 region has 19 residues. The CDR3 protein is CASSPSTGGWTGARTEAFF. The DNA for the CDR3 is TGTGCCAGCTCACCATCGACTGGGGGTTGGACAGGGGCGCGCACTGAAGCTTTCTTT.

There are a few counts of this clone. The chain recombines TRBV28 with TRBJ1-5; D perhaps matches TRBD1 (5 bases). Trimming removed 7 bases from V and 6 bases from J, with 16 bases in between. The CDR3 is made up of 14 amino acids. The germline gives CDR1 MDHEN, CDR2 SYDVKM. DNA of the CDR3: TGTGCCAGCACCCTATTGGGGCTAGGTCAGCCCCAGCATTTT. Residues: CASTLLGLGQPQHF.